One and the same sample provided the 31 T cell receptor beta chains below, sequenced in a study of patients and donors after allogeneic stem cell transplantation. TCRdb called the RT-PCR reads again in MiXCR, with one record for every CDR3 protein. The data show tens of thousands of distinct CDR3 sequences, around 46% seen once. Sequencing used blood, either unsorted or a sorted T cell fraction (not recorded which). Source of these receptors: a human donor who was either an allogeneic HSCT recipient or a stem cell or donor lymphocyte infusion donor (not recorded which). It is not recorded whose cells these are; they may come from a transplant donor.

V gene TRBV4-1 combines with J gene TRBJ1-1; D is undetermined. Looked up from germline, CDR1 is MGHRA and CDR2 is YSYEKL. V dropped 7 bases and J dropped 4 bases, with 19 bases sitting between them. CDR3 size: 15 residues. This CDR3 reads CASIDTGSLFTEAFF. The CDR3 coding sequence is TGCGCCAGCATCGATACGGGAAGCCTATTCACTGAAGCTTTCTTT.

This clonotype was counted between two and nine times. The chain has TRBV3-1 and TRBJ1-1, with D unresolved. V was cut by 1 base and J by 4 bases, with 16 bases left in between. The length of the CDR3 is 16 residues. The germline gives CDR1 LGHDT, CDR2 YNNKEL (reference sequence). This CDR3 is CASSQVIDIGVTEAFF. The CDR3 nucleotides read TGTGCCAGCAGCCAAGTTATTGACATCGGGGTCACTGAAGCTTTCTTT. The complete variable domain, with remaining parts taken from reference TRBV3-1 and TRBJ1-1, reads DTAVSQTPKYLVTQMGNDKSIKCEQNLGHDTMYWYKQDSKKFLKIMFSYNNKELIINETVPNRFSPKSPDKAHLNLHINSLELGDSAVYFCASSQVIDIGVTEAFFGQGTRLTVV.

V gene TRBV9 combines with J gene TRBJ2-3; 10 positions agree with TRBD2. Per the germline V gene, CDR1 is SGDLS and CDR2 is YYNGEE. The ends lost 0 bases at V and 0 bases at J; junction bases unmatched: 7. CDR3 length: 18 residues. The CDR3 here is CASSVATRAGGSTDTQYF. DNA for the CDR3: TGTGCCAGCAGCGTAGCAACCCGAGCGGGAGGGAGCACAGATACGCAGTATTTT.

The chain carries TRBV5-6 and TRBJ2-2, with D hard to call. Germline CDR1 SGHDT, CDR2 YYEEEE. V was trimmed by 0 bases and J by 2 bases, leaving 5 bases between them. The CDR3 totals 14 residues. CDR3 sequence reads: CASSLVGNTGELFF. The CDR3 DNA follows: TGTGCCAGCAGCTTGGTTGGAAACACCGGGGAGCTGTTTTTT.

A few counts support this clonotype. CDR3 nucleotides: TGTGCCAGCGGGGGGAACTATGGCTACACCTTC. Translated, it gives CASGGNYGYTF. The chain combines TRBV28 with TRBJ1-2, with D tentatively TRBD1 (5 bases). CDR1 MDHEN and CDR2 SYDVKM come from the germline V gene. The CDR3 extends over 11 amino acids. V was pared by 8 bases and J by 2 bases, with 6 bases between.

The chain links TRBV27 to TRBJ2-7; D may correspond to TRBD1 or TRBD2 (5 bases each). Germline CDR1 and CDR2: MNHEY and SMNVEV (reference sequence). The V gene lost 8 bases and the J gene lost 3 bases, with 8 bases spanning the gap. The CDR3 totals 11 residues. Here the CDR3 DNA reads TGTGCCAGCGGTGGGGGCTACGAGCAGTACTTC. Translation gives CASGGGYEQYF.

This chain connects TRBV20-1 to TRBJ2-7; no clear D gene. The CDR3 is made up of 13 amino acids. From germline, CDR1 is DFQATT and CDR2 SNEGSKA (reference sequence). Trimming pared 8 bases from V and 0 bases from J, leaving 14 bases between. The CDR3 here is CSTLGPSSYEQYF. The CDR3 coding sequence is TGCAGTACCCTTGGGCCTAGCTCCTACGAGCAGTACTTC.

V usage is TRBV4-2 and J usage is TRBJ1-2; 10 nucleotides match TRBD1. CDR3 length: 15 amino acids. V was pared by 3 bases and J by 4 bases, with 5 bases of the junction left unmatched. Per the germline V gene, CDR1 is LGHNA and CDR2 is YNFKEQ. The CDR3 reads CASSQDRGFAYGYTF. The CDR3 region has the DNA TGTGCCAGCAGCCAGGACAGGGGGTTTGCCTATGGCTACACCTTC.

The chain's CDR3 is CASRLAGPSYEQYF. CDR3 in DNA: TGTGCCAGCAGACTAGCGGGACCCTCCTACGAGCAGTACTTC. V usage is TRBV28 and J usage is TRBJ2-7; the match to TRBD2 covers 10 bases. Germline loops: CDR1 MDHEN, CDR2 SYDVKM. J was trimmed by 0 bases and V by 6 bases; bases with no gene match: 2. The CDR3 is 14 amino acids.

V is TRBV15 and J is TRBJ1-2; 7 positions agree with TRBD1. V trimming: 3 bases; J trimming: 4 bases; junction bases outside the gene matches: 11. Germline V gene data show CDR1 as LNHNV and CDR2 as YYDKDF (reference sequence). The CDR3 contains 16 residues. The CDR3 is CATSRDRPDLAYGYTF. The DNA for the CDR3 is TGTGCCACCAGCAGGGACAGGCCCGATCTTGCCTATGGCTACACCTTC.

V is TRBV12-3 or TRBV12-4 and J is TRBJ1-2; D is uncertain. The V end lost 7 bases, the J end lost 8 bases, and 14 bases lay between the germline ends. The CDR3 length is 12 residues. The CDR3 nucleotides are TGTGCCAGCACCAAAATGGAGGGCGGCTACACCTTC. It specifies CASTKMEGGYTF.

This clonotype was detected a few times. The V gene is TRBV28, the J gene TRBJ1-2, with D perhaps matching TRBD1 (5 bases). CDR3 length equals 14 residues. Per the germline V gene, CDR1 is MDHEN and CDR2 is SYDVKM. V lost 7 bases to trimming and J lost 7 bases, with 19 bases between them. Here the CDR3 DNA reads TGTGCCAGCATCCCCGGCCTCCAGGGTGTTGGCTACACCTTC. It is translated as CASIPGLQGVGYTF.

At least ten counts were recorded for this clonotype. This chain links TRBV12-3 or TRBV12-4 with TRBJ1-2; tentatively, D is TRBD1 (5 bases). V was pared by 1 base and J by 2 bases, with 5 bases between. This CDR3 is 13 amino acids long. DNA of the CDR3: TGTGCCAGCAGTTTAGGGGGGAACTATGGCTACACCTTC. As protein: CASSLGGNYGYTF.

This clonotype has more than one count but fewer than ten. The CDR3 nucleotides read TGCGCCAGCAGCTTGGACAGGAGCCAGACCCAGTACTTC. This gives the protein CASSLDRSQTQYF. V and J are TRBV5-1 and TRBJ2-5, with TRBD1 as a possible D gene (5 bases). The CDR3 runs 13 residues. Germline CDR1 reads SGHRS; CDR2 reads YFSETQ. Trimming took off 0 bases at V and 6 bases at J, with 9 bases between the two ends.

This clonotype was observed a few times. CDR3 sequence: CASSFAQHGYTF. The CDR3 DNA follows: TGTGCCAGCAGTTTTGCGCAGCATGGCTACACCTTC. J is TRBJ1-2 and V is TRBV25-1; no clear D. V gave up 5 bases and J gave up 6 bases, with 10 bases separating them. The CDR3 runs 12 residues. Germline loops: CDR1 MGHDK, CDR2 SYGVNS.

This chain connects TRBV10-3 to TRBJ2-5, with 7 bases fitting TRBD1. The CDR3 consists of 14 residues. Germline trimming cut 4 bases from V and 2 bases from J; bases unmatched to any gene: 4. Germline V gives CDR1 ENHRY, CDR2 SYGVKD. The CDR3 DNA follows: TGTGCCATCAGTGGTGACAGGGTACAAGAGACCCAGTACTTC. Its translation: CAISGDRVQETQYF.

V gene TRBV25-1 combines with J gene TRBJ1-1; D unresolved. This CDR3 contains 12 residues. CDR1 MGHDK and CDR2 SYGVNS come from the germline V gene. Trimming shortened V by 6 bases and J by 1 base, and 6 bases separated the two germline ends. The CDR3 is CASRGSNTEAFF. The CDR3 DNA is TGTGCCAGCAGGGGATCGAACACTGAAGCTTTCTTT.

The table lists this clonotype with a few counts. The rearrangement links TRBV2 to TRBJ1-1; the D is unclear. CDR1 SNHLY and CDR2 FYNNEI come from the germline V gene. The CDR3 spans 13 residues. V was pared by 4 bases and J by 4 bases, with 10 bases between. As DNA, the CDR3 is TGTGCCAGCAGTGGTTTCAGTACCACTGAAGCTTTCTTT. This translates into CASSGFSTTEAFF.

V and J are TRBV5-6 and TRBJ1-1; D uncertain. The V gene lost 0 bases and the J gene lost 7 bases, with 7 bases spanning the gap. CDR1 and CDR2 (germline): SGHDT, YYEEEE. The length of the CDR3 is 12 residues. CDR3 residues: CASSLGQIEAFF. CDR3 nucleotides: TGTGCCAGCAGCTTGGGGCAGATTGAAGCTTTCTTT.

The chain recombines TRBV20-1 with TRBJ1-6; no clear D gene. V lost 4 bases and J lost 8, with 6 bases in between. The length of the CDR3 is 11 residues. CDR1 DFQATT and CDR2 SNEGSKA come from the germline V gene (reference sequence). The CDR3 protein is CSATGDSPLHF. The CDR3 nucleotides read TGCAGTGCTACGGGTGATTCACCCCTCCACTTT.

In DNA form, the CDR3 reads TGCAGCGAATCGACAGGGCCCCACTACACCTTC. Translation gives CSESTGPHYTF. The chain joins TRBV29-1 to TRBJ1-2; the match to TRBD1 covers 7 bases. The CDR3 contains 11 residues. The V segment lost 7 bases and the J segment 10 bases; nucleotides outside the gene matches: 9. Germline V gene data show CDR1 as SQVTM and CDR2 as ANQGSEA.

The chain recombines TRBV2 with TRBJ1-5; D uncertain. V was shortened by 7 bases and J by 12 bases, with 31 bases between the two germline ends. CDR3 length equals 17 residues. CDR1 and CDR2 (germline): SNHLY, FYNNEI. The CDR3 bases are TGTGCCAGCACCCTGTATGGGGTACCCAATAGCAATCAGTACCAGCATTTT. Residues: CASTLYGVPNSNQYQHF. The variable domain in full, completed from reference TRBV2 and TRBJ1-5, reads EPEVTQTPSHQVTQMGQEVILRCVPISNHLYFYWYRQILGQKVEFLVSFYNNEISEKSEIFDDQFSVERPDGSNFTLKIRSTKLEDSAMYFCASTLYGVPNSNQYQHFGDGTRLSIL.

CDR3 sequence (DNA): TGCAGTGCTAGAGATGTTTTTTCTAGCGCTGGGACAGATACGCAGTATTTT. This encodes CSARDVFSSAGTDTQYF. The chain joins TRBV20-1 to TRBJ2-3; TRBD2 is a possible D gene (6 bases). The CDR3 consists of 17 residues. The V end lost 0 bases, the J end lost 3 bases, and 19 bases lay between the germline ends. CDR1 and CDR2 (germline): DFQATT, SNEGSKA (reference sequence).

The V gene is TRBV20-1, the J gene TRBJ1-1; no clear D. This CDR3 comprises 11 residues. With 5 bases removed from V and 3 bases from J, the gap between germline ends came to 7 bases. Germline loops: CDR1 DFQATT, CDR2 SNEGSKA (reference sequence). CDR3 DNA sequence: TGCAGTGCTCCAGACTACACTGAAGCTTTCTTT. Translated, it gives CSAPDYTEAFF.

The CDR3 reads CSAKTENTGELFF. The CDR3 nucleotides are TGCAGTGCTAAAACCGAGAACACCGGGGAGCTGTTTTTT. The chain couples TRBV20-1 to TRBJ2-2, with no clear D. V was clipped by 4 bases and J by 1 base, with 7 bases between them. CDR1 and CDR2 from the germline V gene are DFQATT and SNEGSKA (reference sequence). This CDR3 comprises 13 residues.

The chain couples TRBV6-5 to TRBJ1-4; D uncertain. The CDR3 extends over 15 amino acids. The germline CDR1 and CDR2 sequences are MNHEY and SVGAGI. Trimming removed 6 bases from V and 7 bases from J, with 18 bases in between. The CDR3 DNA follows: TGTGCCAGCAGGCCGACCGGACTAAGAGCTGAAAAACTGTTTTTT. Protein: CASRPTGLRAEKLFF.

A few counts support this clonotype. The chain has TRBV6-2 or TRBV6-3 and TRBJ1-1, with no clear D. Between the trimmed V and J ends, which lost 7 bases and 4 bases, there was a span of 16 bases. CDR1 and CDR2 from the germline V gene are MNHEY and SVGEGT. CDR3 size: 14 residues. The CDR3 DNA follows: TGTGCCAGCACCCCCTGGGGTCCGACCACTGAAGCTTTCTTT. Protein product: CASTPWGPTTEAFF.

Only one count was recorded for this clonotype. The V call is TRBV7-2, the J call TRBJ1-2; the D is unclear. V lost 5 bases and J lost 3, with 28 bases in between. Germline V gene sequence: CDR1 SGHTA, CDR2 FQGNSA. This CDR3 contains 19 residues. The CDR3 DNA follows: TGTGCCAGCAGCCCCGTTGGAGTACTGAGACCTGGGCACTACTATGGCTACACCTTC. Its translation is CASSPVGVLRPGHYYGYTF. The whole variable domain, remainder taken from reference TRBV7-2 and TRBJ1-2, is GAGVSQSPSNKVTEKGKDVELRCDPISGHTALYWYRQSLGQGLEFLIYFQGNSAPDKSGLPSDRFSAERTGGSVSTLTIQRTQQEDSAVYLCASSPVGVLRPGHYYGYTFGSGTRLTVV.

This clonotype was seen more than once but under ten times. The CDR3 coding sequence is TGTGCCAGCAGCAGGCGGGACAGGGGGTTACAAGCTGAAGCTTTCTTT. It yields the protein CASSRRDRGLQAEAFF. The V gene is TRBV9, the J gene TRBJ1-1; 11 nucleotides align to TRBD1. Trimming cost V 4 bases and J 6 bases; bases outside gene matches: 11. CDR1 is SGDLS and CDR2 is YYNGEE in the germline V gene. The CDR3 totals 16 residues.

This clonotype appeared a few times. V is TRBV27 and J is TRBJ1-5, with a weak D call TRBD1 (6 bases). Germline V gives CDR1 MNHEY, CDR2 SMNVEV (reference sequence). V dropped 2 bases and J dropped 3 bases, with 14 bases sitting between them. The CDR3 is 16 residues long. CDR3 sequence: CASSLGGGFANQPQHF. For the CDR3, the DNA is TGTGCCAGCAGTTTAGGAGGGGGGTTTGCCAATCAGCCCCAGCATTTT.

The genes are TRBV5-6 and TRBJ1-1, with D possibly being TRBD1 (5 bases). Trimming stripped 0 bases from V and 11 bases from J, with 8 bases between. Germline values: CDR1 SGHDT, CDR2 YYEEEE. CDR3 length: 11 amino acids. The CDR3 spells CASSLEGVAFF. CDR3 DNA: TGTGCCAGCAGCTTGGAAGGGGTCGCTTTCTTT. Full variable domain (missing parts from reference TRBV5-6 and TRBJ1-1): DAGVTQSPTHLIKTRGQQVTLRCSPKSGHDTVSWYQQALGQGPQFIFQYYEEEERQRGNFPDRFSGHQFPNYSSELNVNALLLGDSALYLCASSLEGVAFFGQGTRLTVV.